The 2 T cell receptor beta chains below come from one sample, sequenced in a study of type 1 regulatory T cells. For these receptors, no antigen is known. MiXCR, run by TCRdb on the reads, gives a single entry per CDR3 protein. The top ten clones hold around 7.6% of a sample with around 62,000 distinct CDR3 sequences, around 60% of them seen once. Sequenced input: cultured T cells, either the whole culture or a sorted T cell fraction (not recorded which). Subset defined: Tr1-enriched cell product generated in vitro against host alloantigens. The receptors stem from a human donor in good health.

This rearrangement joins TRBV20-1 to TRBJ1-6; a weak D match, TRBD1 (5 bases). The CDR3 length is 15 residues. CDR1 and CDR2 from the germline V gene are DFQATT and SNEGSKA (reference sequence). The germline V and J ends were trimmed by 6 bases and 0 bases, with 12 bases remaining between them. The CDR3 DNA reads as TGCAGTGCGAACCCGGGACGCTCCTATAATTCACCCCTCCACTTT. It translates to CSANPGRSYNSPLHF.

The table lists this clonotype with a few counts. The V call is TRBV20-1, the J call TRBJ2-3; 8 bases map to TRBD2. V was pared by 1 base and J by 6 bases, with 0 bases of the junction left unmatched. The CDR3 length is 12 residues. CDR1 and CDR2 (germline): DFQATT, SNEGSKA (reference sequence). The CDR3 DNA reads TGCAGTGCTAGAGCTAGCGGGGATACGCAGTATTTT. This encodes CSARASGDTQYF.